This T cell receptor beta chain was observed in a study of blood T cell repertoires in COVID-19. Sequencing used immunoSEQ multiplex PCR; TCRdb keeps in-frame clones, though not all of them. The data show about 72,000 clones, 90% seen once. Germline CDR1 SGHTA, CDR2 FQGNSA. The CDR3 runs 17 residues. V trimming: 5 bases; J trimming: 5 bases; junction bases outside the gene matches: 11. This clonotype originated in a human donor in a cohort sampled during active COVID-19. The chain recombines TRBV7-2 with TRBJ2-1; 11 bases agree with TRBD2. Sequenced material: peripheral blood. The CDR3 here is CASSPLTGTSGNNEQFF. The DNA of the CDR3 is TGTGCCAGCAGCCCACTAACCGGGACTAGCGGTAACAATGAGCAGTTCTTC.